Presented here are 10 T cell receptor beta chains from one specimen sequenced in a study of blood T cell repertoires in COVID-19. Measured with immunoSEQ multiplex PCR; TCRdb has only the in-frame clones, and not every one. In the table there are around 260,000 clones, approximately 83% of which are singletons. Sequencing was performed on PBMCs or T cells enriched from blood (not recorded which). The receptors derive from a woman under 40 who had recovered from COVID-19.

CDR3: CASRRRNRGVNTEAFF. The CDR3 coding sequence is TGCGCCAGCAGAAGAAGAAACAGGGGAGTAAACACTGAAGCTTTCTTT. The J gene is TRBJ1-1, the V gene TRBV5-1; 7 bases are shared with TRBD1. The CDR3 runs to 16 residues. Unmatched junction bases numbered 12, after V lost 5 bases and J lost 2 bases. Per the germline V gene, CDR1 is SGHRS and CDR2 is YFSETQ. The complete variable domain, with remaining parts taken from reference TRBV5-1 and TRBJ1-1, reads KAGVTQTPRYLIKTRGQQVTLSCSPISGHRSVSWYQQTPGQGLQFLFEYFSETQRNKGNFPGRFSGRQFSNSRSEMNVSTLELGDSALYLCASRRRNRGVNTEAFFGQGTRLTVV.

This chain links TRBV6-5 with TRBJ1-2, with TRBD1 identical over 10 bases. Germline CDR1 and CDR2: MNHEY and SVGAGI. V lost 5 bases, J lost 7 bases, and 10 bases stayed unmatched. The CDR3 totals 15 residues. DNA for the CDR3: TGTGCCAGCAGTACCGTTTCGACAGGGGGCCCTGGCTACACCTTC. Translation: CASSTVSTGGPGYTF.

CDR3 DNA: TGTGCCAGCAGTGAAAGTGGAGGGGCGTATAGCAATCAGCCCCAGCATTTT. This gives the protein CASSESGGAYSNQPQHF. J is TRBJ1-5 and V is TRBV25-1; tentatively, D is TRBD1 (5 bases). Germline CDR1 MGHDK, CDR2 SYGVNS. This CDR3 contains 17 residues. The V end lost 2 bases, the J end lost 0 bases, and 14 bases lay between the germline ends.

The gene calls are TRBV10-3 and TRBJ1-5; 9 bases line up with TRBD1. V trimming: 10 bases; J trimming: 0 bases; junction bases outside the gene matches: 7. The germline gives CDR1 ENHRY, CDR2 SYGVKD. This CDR3 is built from 15 residues. The DNA for the CDR3 is TGTGCCACTAGGGACAGGGACGATAGCAATCAGCCCCAGCATTTT. This encodes CATRDRDDSNQPQHF.

This chain links TRBV19 with TRBJ2-3; the D gene is possibly TRBD2 (6 bases). Trimming took off 5 bases at V and 2 bases at J, with 20 bases between the two ends. The CDR3 runs 17 residues. In germline, CDR1 is LNHDA, CDR2 SQIVND (reference sequence). The CDR3 sequence is CASSLLIPGLATDTQYF. CDR3 sequence (DNA): TGTGCCAGTAGTCTCCTTATCCCGGGACTCGCCACAGATACGCAGTATTTT.

The rearrangement uses TRBV11-3 and TRBJ2-1; D may be TRBD2 (5 bases). V dropped 1 base and J dropped 1 base, with 8 bases sitting between them. Germline CDR1 and CDR2: SGHNT and YENEEA. The CDR3 consists of 15 residues. The CDR3 bases are TGTGCCAGCAGCTTAGTGAGCGGTTCCTACAATGAGCAGTTCTTC. It is translated as CASSLVSGSYNEQFF. Using reference TRBV11-3 and TRBJ2-1 for the parts outside the CDR3, the full variable domain is EAGVVQSPRYKIIEKKQPVAFWCNPISGHNTLYWYLQNLGQGPELLIRYENEEAVDDSQLPKDRFSAERLKGVDSTLKIQPAELGDSAVYLCASSLVSGSYNEQFFGPGTRLTVL.

This chain uses TRBV28 with TRBJ1-6; unclear D gene. Looked up from germline, CDR1 is MDHEN and CDR2 is SYDVKM. CDR3 length: 13 residues. Trimming stripped 1 base from V and 6 bases from J, with 4 bases between. The CDR3 is CASSLSSNSPLHF. For the CDR3, the DNA is TGTGCCAGCAGTTTATCGTCTAATTCACCCCTCCACTTT.

The CDR3 nucleotides are TGTGCCAGCAGCCAAGATCCCCTGGGACAGGGGGCCAATGAGCAGTTCTTC. Protein: CASSQDPLGQGANEQFF. V usage is TRBV4-2 and J usage is TRBJ2-1; TRBD1 agrees at 12 bases. V lost 0 bases and J lost 6; bases outside the gene matches: 6. This CDR3 region has 17 residues. In germline, CDR1 is LGHNA, CDR2 YNFKEQ.

V is TRBV24-1 and J is TRBJ2-3; D gene uncertain. V was shortened by 0 bases and J by 0 bases, with 3 bases between the two germline ends. This CDR3 spans 14 amino acids. The V gene's germline CDR1 is KGHDR and CDR2 SFDVKD. The CDR3 DNA is TGTGCCACCAGTGATTTGCAGAGCACAGATACGCAGTATTTT. Protein: CATSDLQSTDTQYF.

The V and J genes are TRBV11-2 and TRBJ1-4; D remains ambiguous. The CDR3 extends over 14 amino acids. The germline gives CDR1 SGHAT, CDR2 FQNNGV. The ends were cut back, 2 bases at V and 7 bases at J, with 11 bases in the middle. DNA for the CDR3: TGTGCCAGCAGCTTACCAGCGGGTGGTGAAAAACTGTTTTTT. Its translation is CASSLPAGGEKLFF.